The 21 T cell receptor beta chains listed next were all sequenced from one sample in a study of blood T cells in healthy people across ages. A J-beta primer mix and a sample-barcoded 5' primer were used in a second PCR of roughly 6 to 11 cycles. TCRdb re-called the 5' RACE reads through MiXCR, storing one row per CDR3 protein. Of over 450,000 distinct CDR3 sequences detected, about 24% appear once; the ten largest clones hold roughly 9.4%. The same sample was also studied in work on T cells of mothers and their children.

Sequenced sample: blood. These receptors came from a boy between 5 and 17 years old in good health.

The gene calls are TRBV5-5 and TRBJ1-1; TRBD1 might be the D (6 bases). Germline assignment: CDR1 SGHKS and CDR2 YYEKEE (reference sequence). This CDR3 spans 16 amino acids. The V and J ends lost 1 base and 1 base respectively, with 14 bases between them. Written as DNA, the CDR3 is TGTGCCAGCAGCTTGTTCACCGGGACAACGAACACTGAAGCTTTCTTT. As protein: CASSLFTGTTNTEAFF.

A note on this clonotype: A single base separates this from a much larger clone, so it may be a read error. The rearrangement links TRBV6-2 or TRBV6-3 to TRBJ1-1, with D tentatively TRBD1 (6 bases). Deletions cut 0 bases from V and 6 bases from J, with 8 bases between. Germline CDR1 reads MNHEY; CDR2 reads SVGEGT. The CDR3 has 13 amino acids. In DNA, the CDR3 is TGTGCCAGCAGTTACTCGGACAGCCCTGAAGCTTTCTTT. Amino acid sequence: CASSYSDSPEAFF.

V is TRBV4-3 and J is TRBJ2-1; D is undetermined. Trimming removed 2 bases at V and 6 bases at J, with 11 bases between. From germline, CDR1 is LGHNA and CDR2 YSLEER. The CDR3 covers 14 residues. This CDR3 reads CASSQQGGGNEQFF. In nucleotides, the CDR3 is TGCGCCAGCAGCCAACAAGGCGGCGGCAATGAGCAGTTCTTC.

This chain links TRBV7-8 with TRBJ2-1; the D gene is possibly TRBD2 (5 bases). Germline V gene lookup returns CDR1 SGHVS and CDR2 FQNEAQ. The CDR3 has 15 amino acids. Trimming left V 5 bases short and J 10 bases short, with 21 bases between. DNA for the CDR3: TGTGCCAGCAGCCTACAGCGCGAGGGCTTGATGGAGCAGTTCTTC. It codes for CASSLQREGLMEQFF.

This clonotype occurred a few times. The chain has TRBV28 and TRBJ2-3; D might be TRBD2 (5 bases). The CDR3 length is 15 residues. Germline V gene data show CDR1 as MDHEN and CDR2 as SYDVKM. The V end lost 6 bases, the J end lost 1 base, and 14 bases lay between the germline ends. CDR3 residues: CASSSDYIRTDTQYF. The CDR3 DNA reads as TGTGCCAGCAGCAGCGACTACATCCGCACAGATACGCAGTATTTT. The variable domain in full, with the rest retrieved from reference TRBV28 and TRBJ2-3, is DVKVTQSSRYLVKRTGEKVFLECVQDMDHENMFWYRQDPGLGLRLIYFSYDVKMKEKGDIPEGYSVSREKKERFSLILESASTNQTSMYLCASSSDYIRTDTQYFGPGTRLTVL.

The rearrangement joins TRBV20-1 to TRBJ1-5, with 11 nucleotides matching TRBD1. In germline, CDR1 is DFQATT, CDR2 SNEGSKA (reference sequence). The CDR3 runs 14 residues. V trimming: 6 bases; J trimming: 5 bases; junction bases outside the gene matches: 6. CDR3 amino acids: CSARTGGGYQPQHF. The CDR3 nucleotides are TGCAGTGCGCGGACAGGGGGCGGTTATCAGCCCCAGCATTTT.

This chain links TRBV6-1 with TRBJ1-3; TRBD1 might be the D (5 bases). Germline lookup yields CDR1 MNHNS and CDR2 SASEGT. CDR3 length: 17 amino acids. V was cut by 6 bases and J by 0 bases, with 18 bases left in between. The CDR3 spells CASSERGGLYSGNTIYF. CDR3 DNA sequence: TGTGCCAGCAGCGAGCGGGGGGGTCTATACTCTGGAAACACCATATATTTT.

J is TRBJ2-1 and V is TRBV12-3 or TRBV12-4, with 9 bases aligning to TRBD2. The CDR3 totals 14 residues. V lost 4 bases to trimming and J lost 7 bases; unmatched junction nucleotides: 5. The CDR3 reads CASSWAGGQNEQFF. In DNA form, the CDR3 reads TGTGCCAGCAGTTGGGCGGGGGGGCAGAATGAGCAGTTCTTC.

The chain has TRBV15 and TRBJ2-3; TRBD2 is a possible D gene (6 bases). CDR1 is LNHNV and CDR2 is YYDKDF in the germline V gene (reference sequence). CDR3 length: 16 amino acids. The V end was cut by 3 bases, the J end by 0 bases, with 13 bases between. CDR3 residues: CATSRGLGSSTDTQYF. The CDR3 region has the DNA TGTGCCACCAGCAGGGGACTGGGGTCTAGCACAGATACGCAGTATTTT.

This clonotype has only a few counts. The chain combines TRBV2 with TRBJ2-3, with D unclear. The germline V and J ends were trimmed by 2 bases and 12 bases, with 12 bases remaining between them. The germline gives CDR1 SNHLY, CDR2 FYNNEI. The CDR3 contains 12 residues. The CDR3 nucleotides are TGTGCCAGCAGTGAAAACTGGGGATATCAGTATTTT. This translates into CASSENWGYQYF.

This clonotype was found a few times. The chain is built from TRBV3-1 and TRBJ2-2; D unresolved. The germline V gene has CDR1 LGHDT and CDR2 YNNKEL (reference sequence). Trimming took off 3 bases at V and 3 bases at J, with 5 bases between the two ends. The CDR3 spans 13 residues. This CDR3 reads CASSHRDTGELFF. The CDR3 DNA is TGTGCCAGCAGCCACCGGGACACCGGGGAGCTGTTTTTT.

The chain recombines TRBV28 with TRBJ1-1, with a possible D match to TRBD1 (5 bases). The CDR3 covers 15 residues. Germline-derived CDR1 and CDR2 are MDHEN and SYDVKM. V was cut by 5 bases and J by 1 base, with 14 bases left in between. The DNA for the CDR3 is TGTGCCAGCAGTCCTACGACAGAACCGAACACTGAAGCTTTCTTT. It yields the protein CASSPTTEPNTEAFF.

This clonotype came up a few times. The chain carries TRBV6-5 and TRBJ2-5; 8 bases align to TRBD1. The CDR3 length is 13 residues. After removal of 6 bases from V and 11 bases from J, the junction contained 11 bases not matched to a gene. CDR1 is MNHEY, CDR2 SVGAGI, per germline. The CDR3 protein is CASRGPGQGEQYF. CDR3 nucleotides: TGTGCCAGCAGGGGACCAGGACAGGGAGAGCAGTACTTC.

The chain couples TRBV2 to TRBJ1-1; 8 nucleotides align to TRBD1. V gave up 3 bases and J gave up 1 base; unmatched junction bases: 4. The CDR3 is 15 residues long. CDR1 and CDR2 from the germline V gene are SNHLY and FYNNEI. Here the CDR3 reads CASSDPGQGNTEAFF. The CDR3 nucleotides are TGTGCCAGCAGTGATCCAGGACAGGGGAACACTGAAGCTTTCTTT.

J is TRBJ2-1 and V is TRBV3-1; TRBD2 aligns across 11 bases. Looked up from germline, CDR1 is LGHDT and CDR2 is YNNKEL (reference sequence). There are 16 residues in the CDR3. The ends lost 1 base at V and 3 bases at J; junction bases unmatched: 2. CDR3 coding DNA: TGTGCCAGCAGCCAAGTAGCGGGGGGGAGCTACAATGAGCAGTTCTTC. Translating gives CASSQVAGGSYNEQFF.

V gene TRBV29-1 combines with J gene TRBJ1-5; no clear D. Trimming removed 4 bases from V and 5 bases from J, with 12 bases in between. Germline lookup yields CDR1 SQVTM and CDR2 ANQGSEA. The CDR3 totals 13 residues. The CDR3 loop is CSVVLSGDQPQHF. The CDR3 region has the DNA TGCAGCGTTGTTCTGTCTGGGGATCAGCCCCAGCATTTT. The complete variable domain, with remaining parts taken from reference TRBV29-1 and TRBJ1-5, reads SAVISQKPSRDICQRGTSLTIQCQVDSQVTMMFWYRQQPGQSLTLIATANQGSEATYESGFVIDKFPISRPNLTFSTLTVSNMSPEDSSIYLCSVVLSGDQPQHFGDGTRLSIL.

The CDR3 sequence is CASRAGLEKLFF. The CDR3 DNA sequence: TGTGCCAGCAGGGCAGGGTTAGAAAAACTGTTTTTT. The gene calls are TRBV28 and TRBJ1-4; maybe TRBD1 (5 bases). V was clipped by 6 bases and J by 8 bases, with 10 bases between them. This CDR3 is 12 amino acids long. Looked up from germline, CDR1 is MDHEN and CDR2 is SYDVKM.

At least ten counts were recorded for this clonotype. The chain has TRBV7-2 and TRBJ2-5, with a tentative D call TRBD1 (6 bases). V was pared by 3 bases and J by 4 bases, with 9 bases between. The CDR3 runs 13 residues. Germline CDR1 SGHTA, CDR2 FQGNSA. DNA for the CDR3: TGTGCCAGCAGCTTTGGGGGCCTAGAGACCCAGTACTTC. This sequence encodes CASSFGGLETQYF.

The CDR3 region is CASSQVWGAFEEQYF. The CDR3 DNA reads TGTGCCAGCAGCCAAGTCTGGGGGGCCTTCGAGGAGCAGTACTTC. The chain carries TRBV3-1 and TRBJ2-5; D may match TRBD1 or TRBD2 (6 bases each). Germline CDR1 and CDR2: LGHDT and YNNKEL (reference sequence). V shed 1 base and J shed 11 bases, with 20 bases lying between them. The length of the CDR3 is 15 residues.

CDR3 coding DNA: TGTGCCAGCAGCCTTCCGACTAGCGGGAGGAGGGATGGGACCCAGTACTTC. It yields the protein CASSLPTSGRRDGTQYF. The chain combines TRBV7-8 with TRBJ2-5; the match to TRBD2 covers 13 bases. The CDR3 spans 17 residues. Germline V lookup: CDR1 SGHVS, CDR2 FQNEAQ. V trimming: 5 bases; J trimming: 7 bases; junction bases outside the gene matches: 13.

In its sample, this clonotype was seen a few times. The chain uses TRBV10-3 and TRBJ1-4; D gene ambiguous. This CDR3 spans 16 amino acids. The V gene lost 3 bases and the J gene lost 2 bases, with 13 bases spanning the gap. CDR1 ENHRY and CDR2 SYGVKD come from the germline V gene. CDR3 region: CAISEQSPGTNEKLFF. Written as DNA, the CDR3 is TGTGCCATCAGTGAACAATCTCCTGGGACTAATGAAAAACTGTTTTTT.